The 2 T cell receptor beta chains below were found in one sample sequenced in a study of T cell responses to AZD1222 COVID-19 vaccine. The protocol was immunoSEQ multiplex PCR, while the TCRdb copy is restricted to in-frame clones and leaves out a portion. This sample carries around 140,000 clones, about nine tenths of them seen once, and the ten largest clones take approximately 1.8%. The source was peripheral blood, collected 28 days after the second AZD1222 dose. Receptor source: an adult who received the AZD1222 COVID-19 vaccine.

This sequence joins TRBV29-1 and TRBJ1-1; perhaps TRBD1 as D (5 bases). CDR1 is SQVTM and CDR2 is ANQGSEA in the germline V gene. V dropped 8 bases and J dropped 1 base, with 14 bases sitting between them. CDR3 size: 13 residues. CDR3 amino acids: CSFPGGPNTEAFF. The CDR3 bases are TGCAGCTTCCCCGGGGGACCGAACACTGAAGCTTTCTTT.

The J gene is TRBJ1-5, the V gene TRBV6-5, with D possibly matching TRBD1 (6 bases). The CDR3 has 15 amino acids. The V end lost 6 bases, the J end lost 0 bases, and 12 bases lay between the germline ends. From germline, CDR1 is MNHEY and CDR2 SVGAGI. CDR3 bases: TGTGCCAGCAGCATGGACAGTTATAGCAATCAGCCCCAGCATTTT. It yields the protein CASSMDSYSNQPQHF.